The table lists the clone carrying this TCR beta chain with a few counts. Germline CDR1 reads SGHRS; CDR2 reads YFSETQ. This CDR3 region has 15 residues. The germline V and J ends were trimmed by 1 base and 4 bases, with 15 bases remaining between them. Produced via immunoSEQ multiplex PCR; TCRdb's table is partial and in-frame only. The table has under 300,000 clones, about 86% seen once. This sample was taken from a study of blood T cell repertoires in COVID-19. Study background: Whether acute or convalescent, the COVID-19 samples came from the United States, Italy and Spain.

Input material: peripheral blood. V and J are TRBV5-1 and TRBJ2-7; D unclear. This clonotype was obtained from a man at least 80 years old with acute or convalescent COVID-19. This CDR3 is CASSLRSEPNYEQYF. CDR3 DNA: TGCGCCAGCAGCTTGCGGAGTGAGCCGAATTACGAGCAGTACTTC.